Listed below are T cell receptor beta chains from one sample, sequenced in a study of long-term antiretroviral therapy in people with HIV. Assay: immunoSEQ multiplex PCR; the TCRdb copy retains only in-frame clones and omits some. The table lists 29,000 or so clones, about 94% of them singletons. Material: unsorted PBMCs, obtained about 7.2 years after starting antiretroviral therapy. The origin of the receptors is a man aged 45 to 65 with HIV. Each CDR3 is given with its conserved first and last residue. A D gene is named only where the DNA matches it firmly. Clone size, where shown, is once, few, many, or a class for clones that have expanded.

.	TRBV7-7	TRBD1	TRBJ2-7	CASSNRGRRLYEQYF	TGTGCCAGCAGCAACAGGGGGCGCCGACTCTACGAGCAGTACTTC
.	TRBV19	TRBD1	TRBJ2-7	CASSTQGQGYYEQYF	TGTGCCAGTAGTACACAGGGACAGGGATACTACGAGCAGTACTTC
.	TRBV5-1	TRBD2	TRBJ2-3	CASSLVGASGSSTDTQYF	TGCGCCAGCAGCTTGGTCGGGGCTAGCGGCTCTAGCACAGATACGCAGTATTTT
.	TRBV11-2	.	TRBJ2-1	CASTPRGGRYNEQFF	TGTGCCAGCACCCCGAGAGGGGGACGGTACAATGAGCAGTTCTTC
.	TRBV5-4	.	TRBJ1-1	CASSLKQGVAFF	TGTGCCAGCAGCTTGAAGCAGGGTGTAGCTTTCTTT
.	TRBV6-1	.	TRBJ1-1	CASSETTSYEAFF	TGTGCCAGCAGTGAAACGACAAGCTATGAAGCTTTCTTT
.	TRBV4-1	.	TRBJ2-1	CASSQGQGILEQFF	TGCGCCAGCAGCCAAGGGCAGGGGATTCTGGAGCAGTTCTTC
.	TRBV30	.	TRBJ1-1	CAWRTFSEAFF	TGTGCCTGGAGGACTTTTTCTGAAGCTTTCTTT
few	TRBV9	.	TRBJ2-6	CASSRSSFSGANVLTF	TGTGCCAGCAGCCGATCCTCTTTCTCTGGGGCCAACGTCCTGACTTTC
.	TRBV10-1	.	TRBJ2-3	CASSGVVSTDTQYF	TGCGCCAGCAGTGGGGTCGTCTCCACAGATACGCAGTATTTT
.	TRBV2	TRBD1	TRBJ2-3	CASSDWTGNTDTQYF	TGTGCCAGCAGTGACTGGACAGGGAACACAGATACGCAGTATTTT
.	TRBV6-5	TRBD1	TRBJ2-2	CASSLDRVTGELFF	TGTGCCAGCAGTTTAGACAGGGTCACCGGGGAGCTGTTTTTT
.	TRBV6-1	TRBD2	TRBJ2-1	CASSDRTSGVYNEQFF	TGTGCCAGCAGTGACCGGACTAGCGGGGTTTACAATGAGCAGTTCTTC
.	TRBV14	TRBD1	TRBJ2-7	CASSQDWGQRNPYEQYF	TGTGCCAGCAGCCAAGATTGGGGACAGAGAAATCCCTACGAGCAGTACTTC
.	TRBV5-8	.	TRBJ2-1	CASSLAIGSSYNEQFF	TGTGCCAGCAGCTTGGCCATCGGAAGCTCCTACAATGAGCAGTTCTTC
once	TRBV5-1	.	TRBJ2-7	CASSLDVQVGYEQYF	TGCGCCAGCAGCTTGGATGTACAGGTAGGGTACGAGCAGTACTTC
.	TRBV25-1	TRBD1	TRBJ1-1	CASSNPGQDTEAFF	TGTGCCAGCAGCAACCCGGGACAGGACACTGAAGCTTTCTTT
.	TRBV10-3	TRBD1	TRBJ1-3	CAISEGGRNTIYF	TGTGCCATCAGTGAAGGGGGCAGGAACACCATATATTTT
.	TRBV5-1	.	TRBJ1-1	CASSLGTQTEAFF	TGCGCCAGCAGCTTGGGGACGCAGACTGAAGCTTTCTTT
.	TRBV6-5	.	TRBJ2-1	CASSSDWSSYNEQFF	TGTGCCAGCAGTTCAGATTGGAGCTCCTACAATGAGCAGTTCTTC
.	TRBV7-2	TRBD1	TRBJ2-6	CASRGAGQARSGANVLTF	TGTGCCAGCAGGGGCGCCGGACAGGCCCGCTCTGGGGCCAACGTCCTGACTTTC
few	TRBV2	TRBD1	TRBJ2-7	CASSRDRPYEQYF	TGTGCCAGCAGCCGGGACAGGCCCTACGAGCAGTACTTC
once	TRBV9	.	TRBJ2-3	CASSVEGTDTQYF	TGTGCCAGCAGCGTAGAAGGCACAGATACGCAGTATTTT
.	TRBV5-1	TRBD1	TRBJ2-2	CASSPGTGTLNTGELFF	TGCGCCAGCAGCCCCGGGACAGGGACTCTGAACACCGGGGAGCTGTTTTTT
.	TRBV7-4	.	TRBJ1-5	CARRNRSNQPQHF	TGTGCCCGTAGGAACAGGAGCAATCAGCCCCAGCATTTT
once	TRBV30	.	TRBJ1-2	CAWSGGAAHEEHF	TGTGCCTGGAGTGGGGGCGCAGCCCATGAGGAACACTTC
.	TRBV25-1	TRBD1	TRBJ2-3	CASSVLRSTGIDTQYF	TGTGCCAGCAGTGTTCTCCGATCGACAGGGATAGATACGCAGTATTTT
.	TRBV27	.	TRBJ1-1	CASRQSMNTEAFF	TGTGCCAGCAGACAGTCCATGAACACTGAAGCTTTCTTT
.	TRBV30	.	TRBJ2-2	CAWSPSVELFF	TGTGCCTGGAGCCCCTCCGTGGAGCTGTTTTTT
.	TRBV13	.	TRBJ2-1	CASSSRTEGYNEQFF	TGTGCCAGCAGCTCCAGAACGGAGGGGTACAATGAGCAGTTCTTC
once	TRBV7-3	.	TRBJ1-1	CASSTDRYTEAFF	TGTGCCAGCAGCACCGACAGATACACTGAAGCTTTCTTT
.	TRBV6-1	.	TRBJ1-2	CASSDGAAALYGYTF	TGTGCCAGCAGTGACGGGGCCGCGGCCCTCTATGGCTACACCTTC
.	TRBV11-2	.	TRBJ2-7	CASSPRGDNEQYF	TGTGCCAGCAGCCCCAGGGGCGACAACGAGCAGTACTTC
.	TRBV18	.	TRBJ2-7	CASSPQGNEQYF	TGTGCCAGCTCACCACAGGGGAACGAGCAGTACTTC
.	TRBV29-1	TRBD1	TRBJ1-2	CSVGGGSHYGYTF	TGCAGCGTTGGAGGGGGCTCTCACTATGGCTACACCTTC
.	TRBV4-1	TRBD2	TRBJ2-1	CASSQDRTSGPYNEQFF	TGCGCCAGCAGCCAAGACCGGACTAGCGGACCTTACAATGAGCAGTTCTTC
few	TRBV5-6	.	TRBJ2-7	CASSAEGYSYEQYF	TGTGCCAGCAGCGCGGAGGGTTACTCCTACGAGCAGTACTTC
once	TRBV11-2	TRBD2	TRBJ2-3	CASSFTRGSSTDTQYF	TGTGCCAGCAGCTTTACGCGGGGGAGCTCGACAGATACGCAGTATTTT
.	TRBV5-1	TRBD2	TRBJ2-3	CASSLGLAGGSSTDTQYF	TGCGCCAGCAGCTTGGGGCTAGCGGGGGGCTCTAGCACAGATACGCAGTATTTT
.	TRBV2	.	TRBJ1-1	CASSVGNIGFNTEAFF	TGTGCCAGCAGCGTGGGAAACATAGGGTTTAACACTGAAGCTTTCTTT
.	TRBV5-1	TRBD1	TRBJ1-2	CASSLVTGGYGYTF	TGCGCCAGCAGCTTGGTGACAGGGGGCTATGGCTACACCTTC
.	TRBV10-2	.	TRBJ1-1	CASSEYRDTEAFF	TGCGCCAGCAGTGAGTACAGGGACACTGAAGCTTTCTTT
.	TRBV5-5	.	TRBJ2-1	CASSAPGAALYNEQFF	TGTGCCAGCAGTGCCCCCGGAGCGGCTCTCTACAATGAGCAGTTCTTC
.	TRBV19	.	TRBJ1-1	CASRMGDEAFF	TGTGCCAGTAGAATGGGAGATGAAGCTTTCTTT
.	TRBV15	TRBD2	TRBJ2-3	CATSGSPSGGYSTDTQYF	TGTGCCACCAGCGGTAGTCCTAGCGGGGGGTATAGCACAGATACGCAGTATTTT